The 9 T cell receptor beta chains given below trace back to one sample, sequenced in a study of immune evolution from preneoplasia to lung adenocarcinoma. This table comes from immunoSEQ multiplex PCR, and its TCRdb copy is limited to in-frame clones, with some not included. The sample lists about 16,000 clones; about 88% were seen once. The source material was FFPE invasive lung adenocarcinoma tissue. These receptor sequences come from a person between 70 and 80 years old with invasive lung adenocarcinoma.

Written as DNA, the CDR3 is TGTGCCTGGAGTTTAGGGTCCCAAGCTTTCTTT. Translation gives CAWSLGSQAFF. The chain joins TRBV30 to TRBJ1-1; D remains unclear. Between the trimmed V and J ends, which lost 2 bases and 9 bases, there was a span of 10 bases. The CDR3 has 11 residues. Germline CDR1 GTSNPN, CDR2 SVGIG (reference sequence).

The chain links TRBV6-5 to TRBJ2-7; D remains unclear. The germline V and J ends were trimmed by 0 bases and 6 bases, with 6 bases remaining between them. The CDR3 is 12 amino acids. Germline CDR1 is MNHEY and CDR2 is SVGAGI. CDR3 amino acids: CASSYSGIEQYF. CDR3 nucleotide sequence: TGTGCCAGCAGTTACTCAGGAATCGAGCAGTACTTC.

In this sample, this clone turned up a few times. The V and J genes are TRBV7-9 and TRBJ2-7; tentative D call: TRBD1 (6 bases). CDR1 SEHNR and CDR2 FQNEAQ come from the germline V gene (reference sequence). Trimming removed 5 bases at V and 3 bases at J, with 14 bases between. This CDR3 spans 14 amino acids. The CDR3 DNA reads TGTGCCAGCAGCCCGGGACAAGGGTACTACGAGCAGTACTTC. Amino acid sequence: CASSPGQGYYEQYF.

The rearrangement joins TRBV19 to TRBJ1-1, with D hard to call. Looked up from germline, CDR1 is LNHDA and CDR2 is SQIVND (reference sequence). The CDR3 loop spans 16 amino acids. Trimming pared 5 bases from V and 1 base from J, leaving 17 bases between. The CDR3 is CASSLRQQKSNTEAFF. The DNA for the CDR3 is TGTGCCAGTAGTCTACGCCAACAAAAATCGAACACTGAAGCTTTCTTT.

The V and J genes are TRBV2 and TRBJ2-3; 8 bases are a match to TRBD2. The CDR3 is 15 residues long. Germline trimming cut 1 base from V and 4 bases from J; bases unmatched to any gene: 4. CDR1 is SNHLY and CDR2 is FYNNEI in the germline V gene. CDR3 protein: CASSEGSGGPDTQYF. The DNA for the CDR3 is TGTGCCAGCAGTGAAGGGAGCGGGGGTCCAGATACGCAGTATTTT.

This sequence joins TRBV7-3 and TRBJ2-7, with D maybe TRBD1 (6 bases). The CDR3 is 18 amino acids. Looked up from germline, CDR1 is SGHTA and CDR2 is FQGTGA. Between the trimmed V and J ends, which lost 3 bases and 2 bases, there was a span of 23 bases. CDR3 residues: CASSFLHLLDRTTYEQYF. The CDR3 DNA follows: TGTGCCAGCAGCTTCCTTCACCTCCTTGACAGGACCACCTACGAGCAGTACTTC.

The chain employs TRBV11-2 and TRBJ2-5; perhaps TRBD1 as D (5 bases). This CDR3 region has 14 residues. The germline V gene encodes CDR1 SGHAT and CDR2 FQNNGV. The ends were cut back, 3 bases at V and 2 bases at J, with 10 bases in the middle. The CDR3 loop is CASSFRQQQETQYF. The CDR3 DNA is TGTGCCAGCAGCTTTCGACAGCAGCAAGAGACCCAGTACTTC.

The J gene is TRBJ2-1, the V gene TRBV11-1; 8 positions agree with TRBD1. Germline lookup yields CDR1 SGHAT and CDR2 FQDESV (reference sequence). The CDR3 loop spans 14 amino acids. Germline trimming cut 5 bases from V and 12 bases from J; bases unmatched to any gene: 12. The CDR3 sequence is CASSHRDRPLGQFF. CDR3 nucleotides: TGTGCCAGCAGCCACCGGGACAGGCCCCTTGGGCAGTTCTTC.

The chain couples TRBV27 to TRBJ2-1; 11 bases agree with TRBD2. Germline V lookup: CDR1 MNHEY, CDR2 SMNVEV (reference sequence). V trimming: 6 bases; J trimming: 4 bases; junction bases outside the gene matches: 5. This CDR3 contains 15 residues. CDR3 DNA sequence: TGTGCCAGCAGCAAACTAGCGGGAGCATACAATGAGCAGTTCTTC. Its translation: CASSKLAGAYNEQFF.